The rows below give T cell receptor beta chains drawn from one sample of a study of blood T cell repertoires in COVID-19. Sequencing used immunoSEQ multiplex PCR; TCRdb keeps in-frame clones, though not all of them. The table lists under 300,000 clones, roughly nine tenths of them singletons. Material: peripheral blood. These receptors were obtained from a woman in her 30s with COVID-19, enrolled during active disease. Both conserved end residues are part of each CDR3. Fields, in order: CDR3 length, D gene, clone size, J gene, V gene, CDR3 DNA, CDR3 protein. A D gene is named only where the DNA matches it firmly. Size values are once, few and many counts, or a class for expanded clones, and some rows have none.

14 | - | - | TRBJ1-1 | TRBV19 | TGTGCCAGTAGTATCGACAGCTTGAACACTGAAGCTTTCTTT | CASSIDSLNTEAFF
17 | TRBD2 | - | TRBJ2-1 | TRBV19 | TGTGCCAGTAGTTTCCGACTAGCGGGGGGGCCCCTCAATGAGCAGTTCTTC | CASSFRLAGGPLNEQFF
15 | - | - | TRBJ1-3 | TRBV18 | TGTGCCAGCTCACCACTCACAGACTCTGGAAACACCATATATTTT | CASSPLTDSGNTIYF
14 | TRBD1 | - | TRBJ2-3 | TRBV2 | TGTGCCGGGGTACAGGGGGCAGGGGCAGATACGCAGTATTTT | CAGVQGAGADTQYF
18 | TRBD2 | - | TRBJ2-5 | TRBV7-2 | TGTGCCAGCAGCTTAGCGCCCAGCGGGGGACCAAACCAAGAGACCCAGTACTTC | CASSLAPSGGPNQETQYF
14 | - | - | TRBJ2-7 | TRBV18 | TGTGCCAGCTCACCAGGGCTAGCGTCCTACGAGCAGTACTTC | CASSPGLASYEQYF
14 | - | - | TRBJ1-2 | TRBV5-4 | TGTGCCAGCAGCTTCCTGGCAGGGAACTATGGCTACACCTTC | CASSFLAGNYGYTF
13 | - | - | TRBJ1-2 | TRBV30 | TGTGCCTGGACCCCGGGGGTTCTCTATGGCTACACCTTC | CAWTPGVLYGYTF
14 | - | - | TRBJ1-6 | TRBV19 | TGTGCCAGTAGTATAACACAGGGAGATTCACCCCTCCACTTT | CASSITQGDSPLHF
14 | - | - | TRBJ2-7 | TRBV11-2 | TGTGCCAGCAGCTTAGGGGGGGGCGGAAGCGAGCAGTACTTC | CASSLGGGGSEQYF
13 | - | - | TRBJ1-2 | TRBV12-3/TRBV12-4 | TGTGCCAGCAGTTTCGGACTTCTCTATGGCTACACCTTC | CASSFGLLYGYTF
12 | - | - | TRBJ1-5 | TRBV6-6 | TGTGCCAGCAGTTACGGGGGGGAGCCCCAGCATTTT | CASSYGGEPQHF
11 | - | - | TRBJ1-1 | TRBV6-6 | TGTGCCAGCAGTTACGGCGGCGAAGCTTTCTTT | CASSYGGEAFF
17 | - | few | TRBJ1-6 | TRBV14 | TGTGCCAGCAGCCAAGTAGCAGGGGTGGAATATAATTCACCCCTCCACTTT | CASSQVAGVEYNSPLHF
13 | - | once | TRBJ1-6 | TRBV6-5 | TGTGCCAGCAGTTACGGCCTTGTCTCACCCCTCCACTTT | CASSYGLVSPLHF
15 | TRBD2 | - | TRBJ2-2 | TRBV6-5 | TGTGCCAGCAGTCTGAGCGGGGGGGCCACCGGGGAGCTGTTTTTT | CASSLSGGATGELFF
14 | - | - | TRBJ1-5 | TRBV24-1 | TGTGCCACCAGTGATTCTCGGTGGAATCAGCCCCAGCATTTT | CATSDSRWNQPQHF
15 | - | - | TRBJ2-7 | TRBV4-1 | TGCGCCAGCAGCCAAGCCGTAGCGAACTCCTACGAGCAGTACTTC | CASSQAVANSYEQYF
16 | - | - | TRBJ2-3 | TRBV19 | TGTGCCAGTAGTCCCCGTCTAGCGCGGAGCACAGATACGCAGTATTTT | CASSPRLARSTDTQYF
15 | TRBD2 | - | TRBJ2-3 | TRBV7-2 | TGTGCCAGCAGCGTGGAGCGGGGGACCCGGGATACGCAGTATTTT | CASSVERGTRDTQYF
13 | - | - | TRBJ1-4 | TRBV7-2 | TGTGCCAGCAGCCTGGGCCTAAATGAAAAACTGTTTTTT | CASSLGLNEKLFF
11 | - | - | TRBJ1-4 | TRBV12-3/TRBV12-4 | TGTGCCAGCAGTTTCGGTGAAAAACTGTTTTTT | CASSFGEKLFF
14 | - | - | TRBJ2-2 | TRBV18 | TGTGCCAGCTCACAGGGACAGAACACCGGGGAGCTGTTTTTT | CASSQGQNTGELFF
16 | TRBD2 | - | TRBJ2-1 | TRBV5-1 | TGCGCCAGCTACAGGAGACGGGGGGGCCAGAACAATGAGCAGTTCTTC | CASYRRRGGQNNEQFF
11 | - | - | TRBJ1-2 | TRBV10-3 | TGTGCCAGCGGGCGTGACTATGGCTACACCTTC | CASGRDYGYTF
11 | - | - | TRBJ2-2 | TRBV19 | TGTGCCAGTACGGGATACGGGGAGCTGTTTTTT | CASTGYGELFF
15 | TRBD2 | - | TRBJ2-1 | TRBV5-1 | TGCGCCAGCAGCGGGGAGGGCTTAGTCGACAATGAGCAGTTCTTC | CASSGEGLVDNEQFF
15 | TRBD2 | - | TRBJ2-3 | TRBV24-1 | TGTGCCACCAGTGACGCGGGGGGATCTTCAGATACGCAGTATTTT | CATSDAGGSSDTQYF
17 | TRBD2 | few | TRBJ2-1 | TRBV3-1/TRBV3-2 | TGTGCCAGCAGCCAAGGAAGCGGGGGGGATCCCTACAATGAGCAGTTCTTC | CASSQGSGGDPYNEQFF
13 | - | - | TRBJ1-2 | TRBV30 | TGTGCCTGGAGGGATGGACATGGCTATGGCTACACCTTC | CAWRDGHGYGYTF
15 | - | - | TRBJ1-1 | TRBV6-5 | TGTGCCAGCAGTTACTCGACGACAGGAAACACTGAAGCTTTCTTT | CASSYSTTGNTEAFF
13 | - | - | TRBJ1-1 | TRBV7-8 | TGTGCCAGCAGCTTAATTTCAGGCACTGAAGCTTTCTTT | CASSLISGTEAFF
18 | TRBD1 | - | TRBJ1-5 | TRBV6-9 | TGTGCCAGCTGCAAAAGACAGGGGGCTATGAGTAGCAATCAGCCCCAGCATTTT | CASCKRQGAMSSNQPQHF
14 | - | - | TRBJ1-3 | TRBV5-4 | TGTGCCAGCAGCTTGGGTGACATGGGAAACACCATATATTTT | CASSLGDMGNTIYF
13 | - | - | TRBJ1-1 | TRBV6-5 | TGTGCCAGCTACCGAAGAGAGAACACTGAAGCTTTCTTT | CASYRRENTEAFF
15 | - | - | TRBJ1-6 | TRBV7-6 | TGTGCCAGCAGCTTAGTGCAGGGATCTAATTCACCCCTCCACTTT | CASSLVQGSNSPLHF
15 | - | - | TRBJ2-1 | TRBV6-5 | TGTGCCAGCCATCCAGGGGCAAAGTCCTACAATGAGCAGTTCTTC | CASHPGAKSYNEQFF
14 | TRBD1 | - | TRBJ1-1 | TRBV2 | TGTGCCAGCAGCATCCGGGACAGGTACACTGAAGCTTTCTTT | CASSIRDRYTEAFF
21 | TRBD2 | few | TRBJ2-5 | TRBV6-7 | TGTGCCAGCAGTCACCAGGACAGTCGGTCTAGCGGGGGGCCCCATCAAGAGACCCAGTACTTC | CASSHQDSRSSGGPHQETQYF
18 | TRBD1 | - | TRBJ1-5 | TRBV28 | TGTGCCAGCAGTCCGAGCTATGGACAGGAGTATAGCAATCAGCCCCAGCATTTT | CASSPSYGQEYSNQPQHF
10 | - | - | TRBJ2-3 | TRBV18 | TGTGCCAGCGCAGCAGATACGCAGTATTTT | CASAADTQYF
15 | TRBD2 | - | TRBJ2-1 | TRBV3-1/TRBV3-2 | TGTGCCAGCAGCCCTAGCGGGGGGGCTCGGAATGAGCAGTTCTTC | CASSPSGGARNEQFF
15 | TRBD2 | - | TRBJ2-7 | TRBV5-6 | TGTGCCAGCAGCTGGAATAGCGGGGGACCCTACGAGCAGTACTTC | CASSWNSGGPYEQYF
12 | - | - | TRBJ1-2 | TRBV6-5 | TGTGCCAGCAGTTCGCAGGGGTATGGCTACACCTTC | CASSSQGYGYTF
14 | TRBD2 | - | TRBJ2-7 | TRBV30 | TGTGCCTGGAGTGTAGGCGGGGGGGCCTACGAGCAGTACTTC | CAWSVGGGAYEQYF
12 | - | - | TRBJ1-2 | TRBV2 | TGTGCCAGCAGTGAATTTGCCACAGGCTACACCTTC | CASSEFATGYTF
11 | - | once | TRBJ2-5 | TRBV20-1 | TGCAGTGGTCAGTACCAAGAGACCCAGTACTTC | CSGQYQETQYF
16 | - | - | TRBJ2-7 | TRBV14 | TGTGCCAGCAGCCAAGGTCCAGGGGGGTTCCCCTACGAGCAGTACTTC | CASSQGPGGFPYEQYF
15 | - | - | TRBJ1-6 | TRBV30 | TGTGCCTGGAGTGCTAGGGGGATACGGAATTCACCCCTCCACTTT | CAWSARGIRNSPLHF
14 | - | - | TRBJ2-3 | TRBV5-5 | TGTGCCAGCATCCGTGTCCTAAGCACAGATACGCAGTATTTT | CASIRVLSTDTQYF
15 | TRBD1 | - | TRBJ1-2 | TRBV15 | TGTGCCACCAGCAGAGATTTCGGGACAGGGTTTGGCTACACCTTC | CATSRDFGTGFGYTF
14 | - | once | TRBJ1-2 | TRBV19 | TGTGCCAGTAGTATTACGACAGCTTCCTATGGCTACACCTTC | CASSITTASYGYTF